The next 6 T cell receptor beta chains were all read from a single sample in a study of shared clonotypes between healthy human individuals. Naive-designated CD8 cells lacked CD45RO, were positively enriched for CCR7, and omitted terminally differentiated effector memory CD45RA+ cells. This table comes from immunoSEQ multiplex PCR, and its TCRdb copy is limited to in-frame clones, with some not included. The sample has a few million clones; around 95% are singletons. Specimen: naive CD8+ T cells from PBMCs. The receptors stem from a man aged 18 to 30 in good health. Some clones in this sample may be carry-over from other donors' samples.

J is TRBJ1-4 and V is TRBV19; TRBD1 aligns across 8 bases. The CDR3 has 14 residues. CDR1 is LNHDA and CDR2 is SQIVND in the germline V gene (reference sequence). The V and J ends lost 8 bases and 6 bases, in that order; junction bases with no gene match: 8. This chain's CDR3 is CASHLTGGHEKLFF. In DNA form, the CDR3 reads TGTGCCAGTCATCTCACAGGGGGGCATGAAAAACTGTTTTTT.

The V gene is TRBV5-6, the J gene TRBJ1-5; 7 bases fit TRBD1. The CDR3 spans 16 residues. CDR1 and CDR2 (germline): SGHDT, YYEEEE. J was trimmed by 3 bases and V by 0 bases; bases with no gene match: 6. The CDR3 nucleotides are TGTGCCAGCAGCTTGGCCATGACAGGGTACAATCAGCCCCAGCATTTT. As protein: CASSLAMTGYNQPQHF.

The gene calls are TRBV2 and TRBJ1-1, with a possible D match to TRBD1 (5 bases). With 4 bases removed from V and 8 bases from J, the gap between germline ends came to 8 bases. Germline CDR1 SNHLY, CDR2 FYNNEI. The CDR3 sequence is 11 residues long. CDR3 amino acids: CASSGTPEAFF. In DNA form, the CDR3 reads TGTGCCAGCAGTGGGACACCCGAAGCTTTCTTT.

This clone was found a few times. The V call is TRBV9, the J call TRBJ1-1; 7 positions agree with TRBD1. Per germline, CDR1 SGDLS and CDR2 YYNGEE. The CDR3 extends over 16 amino acids. After removal of 0 bases from V and 4 bases from J, the junction contained 9 bases not matched to a gene. In DNA form, the CDR3 reads TGTGCCAGCAGCGTAGGTGGAGGGGGCCGCGGCACTGAAGCTTTCTTT. Protein sequence: CASSVGGGGRGTEAFF.

This sequence joins TRBV29-1 and TRBJ2-7; 7 positions agree with TRBD1. This CDR3 region has 11 residues. From germline, CDR1 is SQVTM and CDR2 ANQGSEA. J lost 6 bases, V lost 8 bases, and 7 bases had no gene match. CDR3 DNA sequence: TGCAGCTTCGGGACAGCCGGCGAGCAGTACTTC. This sequence encodes CSFGTAGEQYF.

This sequence joins TRBV5-8 and TRBJ2-7, with a weak D call TRBD2 (6 bases). Trimming cost V 4 bases and J 3 bases, with 11 bases left between them. Germline-derived CDR1 and CDR2 are SGHTS and YDEGEE. CDR3 length: 13 residues. This CDR3 reads CASSLEGYYEQYF. CDR3 in DNA: TGTGCCAGCAGCCTGGAGGGGTACTACGAGCAGTACTTC.